This is a list of T cell receptor beta chains from one sample in a study of blood T cell repertoires in COVID-19. Assay used: immunoSEQ multiplex PCR; TCRdb lists only in-frame clones, some missing. This repertoire shows approximately 150,000 clones, approximately 80% found once; its top ten account for about 5%. The sample taken for sequencing was PBMCs or T cells enriched from blood (not recorded which). The receptors come from a man between 65 and 79 years old who had been exposed to COVID-19. Both conserved end residues are trimmed from each CDR3.

AIRTTGYQETQY	TRBJ2-5	TRBV10-3	12
ATSRDRGTIY	TRBJ1-3	TRBV15	10
ASSAQTRTSGRTDTQY	TRBJ2-3	TRBV19	16
ASSLRGPGANVLT	TRBJ2-6	TRBV5-6	13
ASSPFRPDSLHSNQPQH	TRBJ1-5	TRBV21-1	17
ASSQAVGSGYT	TRBJ1-2	TRBV6-2/TRBV6-3	11
ATSDATGTSGANVLT	TRBJ2-6	TRBV24-1	15
ASSWRASNQPQH	TRBJ1-5	TRBV5-6	12
ASSLVLEGKGYT	TRBJ1-2	TRBV3-1/TRBV3-2	12
ASSIDVRGTTGNQPQH	TRBJ1-5	TRBV19	16
ASSQDGLSRGEKLF	TRBJ1-4	TRBV4-1	14
ASSPGTGVRTEAF	TRBJ1-1	TRBV2	13
ASTAGLYEQY	TRBJ2-7	TRBV6-5	10
ASSLEGGNMAF	TRBJ1-1	TRBV5-5	11
ASSPRRGNNEQF	TRBJ2-1	TRBV6-2/TRBV6-3	12
ASSRQAASYEQY	TRBJ2-7	TRBV5-1	12
ASSSGIQERVTQY	TRBJ2-3	TRBV5-1	13
ASSPLQGSTDTQY	TRBJ2-3	TRBV18	13
SARRGQPQH	TRBJ1-5	TRBV20-1	9
ASSAGTSGGAETQY	TRBJ2-5	TRBV5-8	14
ASSAPGGSYGYT	TRBJ1-2	TRBV5-4	12
ASSYSTRPNTEAF	TRBJ1-1	TRBV6-5	13
SASKRAEQY	TRBJ2-7	TRBV20-1	9
ASSPFDRGQYGYT	TRBJ1-2	TRBV18	13